This TCR beta chain is from a study of T cells in Graves' hyperthyroidism and ophthalmopathy. V was cut by 3 bases and J by 4 bases, with 13 bases left in between. The CDR3 has 13 amino acids. Germline assignment: CDR1 DFQATT and CDR2 SNEGSKA (reference sequence). Exclusions: uncontrolled infection, other autoimmune disease, pregnancy, lactation. What was amplified from RNA transcripts were TCR beta CDR3 regions. During a first-round RT-PCR of the TCR CDR3, the HTBI primer set was used. MiXCR was run by TCRdb on the multiplex PCR reads, yielding one entry per CDR3 protein. Counted here are 540,000 or so distinct CDR3 sequences, around 45% occurring once; the ten biggest clones make up roughly 19%. Whole-study results and caveats: Blood shared most expanded thyroid clonotypes above 0.001.

This clonotype was detected only a few times. The antigen remains unidentified. The clonotype was recovered from an adult woman with Graves' disease, either hyperthyroidism or ophthalmopathy (not recorded which). J is TRBJ2-7 and V is TRBV20-1, with D unresolved. Sequenced input: peripheral blood or thyroid tissue (not recorded which). The CDR3: CSARSHPHYEQYF. Here the CDR3 DNA reads TGCAGTGCTAGGTCTCACCCCCATTACGAGCAGTACTTC.